The 12 T cell receptor beta chains below all came from one sample that was sequenced in a study of T cells in Graves' hyperthyroidism and ophthalmopathy. RNA transcripts provided the source from which TCR beta CDR3 regions were amplified. In the first-round RT-PCR of the TCR CDR3, the HTBI primer set was used. TCRdb processed the multiplex PCR reads anew with MiXCR; each CDR3 protein has one entry. The table records around 490,000 distinct CDR3 sequences, approximately 20% of them present only once. The specimen was blood. Every receptor here comes from a man aged 40-50 years with Graves' ophthalmopathy.

This chain joins TRBV4-1 and TRBJ2-7; 8 bases match TRBD1. The germline gives CDR1 MGHRA, CDR2 YSYEKL. Germline trimming cut 1 base from V and 3 bases from J; bases unmatched to any gene: 2. The CDR3 consists of 14 residues. The CDR3 spells CASSQVGQGYEQYF. For the CDR3, the DNA is TGCGCCAGCAGCCAAGTTGGACAGGGCTACGAGCAGTACTTC.

This clonotype has only a few counts. The chain combines TRBV29-1 with TRBJ2-7, with TRBD2 identical over 12 bases. Germline trimming cut 8 bases from V and 6 bases from J; bases unmatched to any gene: 14. The CDR3 runs 15 residues. Germline V CDR1 and CDR2: SQVTM, ANQGSEA. This chain's CDR3 is CSIGFRLAGEGEQYF. In DNA form, the CDR3 reads TGCAGCATAGGGTTCCGACTAGCGGGAGAAGGCGAGCAGTACTTC.

Many counts were recorded for this clonotype. This chain connects TRBV28 to TRBJ1-1, with D unresolved. V dropped 5 bases and J dropped 1 base, with 11 bases sitting between them. CDR1 is MDHEN, CDR2 SYDVKM, per germline. The CDR3 contains 14 residues. CDR3 coding DNA: TGTGCCAGCAGTCTACTCACAGCGAACACTGAAGCTTTCTTT. Translated: CASSLLTANTEAFF.

V is TRBV20-1 and J is TRBJ2-7, with D perhaps matching TRBD2 (6 bases). Per the germline V gene, CDR1 is DFQATT and CDR2 is SNEGSKA (reference sequence). This CDR3 contains 13 residues. The V end lost 4 bases, the J end lost 4 bases, and 14 bases lay between the germline ends. CDR3 DNA: TGCAGTGCTACGACTAGTTTCGGGTACGAGCAGTACTTC. This translates into CSATTSFGYEQYF.

This clonotype was recorded many times. The J gene is TRBJ2-7, the V gene TRBV11-2, with 7 positions matching TRBD2. J lost 5 bases, V lost 3 bases, and 10 bases had no gene match. This CDR3 is 15 amino acids long. Germline CDR1 is SGHAT and CDR2 is FQNNGV. The CDR3 bases are TGTGCCAGCAGCTTCGGGCAAGCGGGGCTCAACGAGCAGTACTTC. It encodes CASSFGQAGLNEQYF.

This clonotype was found a few times. V gene TRBV30 combines with J gene TRBJ2-2; 8 positions agree with TRBD2. The V segment lost 3 bases and the J segment 4 bases; nucleotides outside the gene matches: 13. Germline lookup yields CDR1 GTSNPN and CDR2 SVGIG (reference sequence). This CDR3 spans 17 amino acids. CDR3 bases: TGTGCCTGGAGGCAAGCAGGAGGACGGGGGGGCACCGGGGAGCTGTTTTTT. Amino acids: CAWRQAGGRGGTGELFF.

CDR3 sequence reads: CASSLPPPGGEETQYF. The DNA for the CDR3 is TGTGCCAGCAGCTTGCCCCCCCCGGGGGGTGAAGAGACCCAGTACTTC. The rearrangement joins TRBV11-2 to TRBJ2-5; the match to TRBD2 covers 7 bases. Trimming at V came to 3 bases and at J to 3 bases, leaving 10 bases not matched to a gene. Germline V gives CDR1 SGHAT, CDR2 FQNNGV. This CDR3 contains 16 residues.

This clonotype has a handful of counts. This rearrangement joins TRBV19 to TRBJ2-4, with 7 bases matching TRBD2. This CDR3 contains 17 residues. Germline V gene data show CDR1 as LNHDA and CDR2 as SQIVND (reference sequence). Trimming cost V 1 base and J 0 bases; bases outside gene matches: 6. The CDR3 protein is CASSIARRGSAKNIQYF. The CDR3 bases are TGTGCCAGTAGTATAGCAAGGCGGGGGTCAGCCAAAAACATTCAGTACTTC.

In its sample, this clonotype was seen a few times. The V gene is TRBV9, the J gene TRBJ2-2; 10 bases are shared with TRBD2. Germline assignment: CDR1 SGDLS and CDR2 YYNGEE. After removal of 4 bases from V and 6 bases from J, the junction contained 9 bases not matched to a gene. There are 16 residues in the CDR3. The CDR3 nucleotides read TGTGCCAGCAGCCTCCCTCGGCTAGCGGGAGCCGGGGAGCTGTTTTTT. It is translated as CASSLPRLAGAGELFF.

This clonotype was counted many times. The chain's CDR3 is CASSAQDRDYGYTF. CDR3 sequence (DNA): TGTGCCAGCAGTGCACAGGACAGGGACTATGGCTACACCTTC. The chain has TRBV12-3 or TRBV12-4 and TRBJ1-2, with TRBD1 matching 8 bases. Germline trimming cut 5 bases from V and 3 bases from J; bases unmatched to any gene: 5. The CDR3 spans 14 residues.

This clonotype was seen just once. With a much larger clone just one base away, this may be a read error. The rearrangement links TRBV20-1 to TRBJ2-7; 9 bases match TRBD2. The J call may be faulty, since TRBJ2-1 better matches the DNA end. Germline CDR1 and CDR2: DFQATT and SNEGSKA (reference sequence). The CDR3 length is 14 residues. The chain's CDR3 is CSVRPGTSSYEQFF. DNA for the CDR3: TGCAGTGTTCGACCCGGGACTAGCTCCTACGAGCAGTTCTTC.

Here the CDR3 DNA reads TGTGCCTCGAACCCTAGCGGGGGGGCAAGTGAGCAGTTCTTC. This translates into CASNPSGGASEQFF. The V and J genes are TRBV10-3 and TRBJ2-1; 12 nucleotides line up with TRBD2. The V gene end was trimmed by 11 bases and the J gene end by 9 bases; junction bases not matched to a gene: 11. Germline lookup yields CDR1 ENHRY and CDR2 SYGVKD. The CDR3 has 14 amino acids.